This TCR beta chain derives from a study of T cells after yellow fever vaccination. MiXCR was run by TCRdb on the 5' RACE reads, yielding one entry per CDR3 protein. The sample has about 170,000 distinct CDR3 sequences, about 6.2% seen once. This CDR3 is 14 amino acids long. Deletions cut 7 bases from V and 4 bases from J, with 17 bases between. CDR1 is SGHRS, CDR2 YFSETQ, per germline. The rearrangement links TRBV5-1 to TRBJ2-5; TRBD2 is a possible D gene (7 bases). This sample comprised CD4+ T cells sorted from PBMCs, obtained on the day of the first yellow fever vaccination. This sequence was found in a man aged 18 to 30 who received the YFV17D yellow fever vaccine. CDR3 coding DNA: TGCGCCAGCCGGGGGGCACTAGCTGGAGAGACCCAGTACTTC. Its protein product is CASRGALAGETQYF.